Sequencing of this TCR beta chain was carried out in a study of response to subunit inactivated influenza vaccine. Notes on the study in general: A suggestion made by the authors is that each seasonal influenza vaccination recruits few new T cells.

CDR3 length: 12 residues. V was cut by 6 bases and J by 4 bases, with 10 bases left in between. Germline V gene data show CDR1 as DFQATT and CDR2 as SNEGSKA (reference sequence). TCRdb re-derived calls from the RT-PCR reads in MiXCR, one entry per CDR3 protein. The sample has roughly 570,000 distinct CDR3 sequences, approximately 13% seen once; the top ten hold over 10%. In its sample, this clonotype was seen a few times. Its antigen is undetermined. The sample in question was PBMCs from blood, obtained roughly 45 days after vaccination. This clonotype was sampled from a man aged 45-65 years who received an inactivated influenza vaccine. This chain links TRBV20-1 with TRBJ1-5; no definite D call. In nucleotides, the CDR3 is TGCAGTGCGGACGGGTGGAATCAGCCCCAGCATTTT. It codes for CSADGWNQPQHF.